This T cell receptor beta chain came from a study of blood T cell repertoires in COVID-19. The CDR3 is 16 residues long. V dropped 5 bases and J dropped 0 bases, with 13 bases sitting between them. Germline CDR1 is MNHEY and CDR2 is SMNVEV (reference sequence). This clone was seen a handful of times. Method: immunoSEQ multiplex PCR; TCRdb's copy keeps in-frame clones and lacks some. The repertoire has around 260,000 clones, over 80% of them found once; the top ten carry approximately 1.4%. The chain recombines TRBV27 with TRBJ1-4; unclear D gene. The sequence was obtained from a woman aged 40-49 years who had recovered from COVID-19. The sample comprised peripheral blood. As DNA, the CDR3 is TGTGCCAGCAGTCGCGTTAAATCCACAACTAATGAAAAACTGTTTTTT. Translated: CASSRVKSTTNEKLFF. The full variable domain, rest sourced from reference TRBV27 and TRBJ1-4, is EAQVTQNPRYLITVTGKKLTVTCSQNMNHEYMSWYRQDPGLGLRQIYYSMNVEVTDKGDVPEGYKVSRKEKRNFPLILESPSPNQTSLYFCASSRVKSTTNEKLFFGSGTQLSVL.